The 27 T cell receptor beta chains in this list originate from one sample, sequenced in a study of cytomegalovirus exposure and HLA in healthy donors (dated by TCRdb to about 2017). The library relied on the immunoSEQ multiplex PCR assay. For the multiplex PCR, a mixture combining 60 forward primers for TCR Vbeta segments and 13 reverse primers for TCR Jbeta segments was used. This immuneACCESS table, as held by TCRdb, lists in-frame sequences with V and J called but not all clones. Of the missing ones, under half trace to an unresolved V gene in checked studies; the others have no known cause. The sample profile shows under 150,000 clones; around 81% of them were found once. The top ten constitute over 2.5% of the sample. The specimen was PBMCs. Receptors were obtained from a male donor in good health and CMV-seronegative.

This chain uses TRBV6-1 with TRBJ2-6, with D unclear. The CDR3 spans 18 residues. Germline CDR1 is MNHNS and CDR2 is SASEGT. The germline V and J ends were trimmed by 4 bases and 0 bases, with 16 bases remaining between them. The CDR3 sequence is CASSALATPSSGANVLTF. The CDR3 nucleotides read TGTGCCAGCAGTGCCCTGGCGACACCGAGCTCTGGGGCCAACGTCCTGACTTTC.

The gene calls are TRBV7-8 and TRBJ2-7; 13 bases are a match to TRBD2. In germline, CDR1 is SGHVS, CDR2 FQNEAQ. This CDR3 has 17 residues. Unmatched junction bases numbered 9, after V lost 4 bases and J lost 3 bases. The CDR3 here is CASSSSGLAGIGYEQYF. CDR3 in DNA: TGTGCCAGCAGCTCGTCGGGACTAGCGGGAATTGGCTACGAGCAGTACTTC.

This chain connects TRBV11-1 to TRBJ1-2; D perhaps matches TRBD1 (6 bases). The CDR3 sequence is 14 residues long. Trimming removed 5 bases at V and 6 bases at J, with 16 bases between. Germline V gene data show CDR1 as SGHAT and CDR2 as FQDESV (reference sequence). The CDR3 nucleotides are TGTGCCAGCAGCACCCGACGGACAGTCGATGGCTACACCTTC. Its protein is CASSTRRTVDGYTF.

The J gene is TRBJ1-5, the V gene TRBV15; 7 nucleotides line up with TRBD1. CDR3 size: 14 residues. Germline loops: CDR1 LNHNV, CDR2 YYDKDF (reference sequence). J lost 6 bases, V lost 5 bases, and 7 bases had no gene match. The CDR3 spells CATSLQGRSQPQHF. In nucleotides, the CDR3 is TGTGCCACCAGCTTACAGGGGAGAAGTCAGCCCCAGCATTTT. The full variable domain, with the rest looked up from reference TRBV15 and TRBJ1-5, is DAMVIQNPRYQVTQFGKPVTLSCSQTLNHNVMYWYQQKSSQAPKLLFHYYDKDFNNEADTPDNFQSRRPNTSFCFLDIRSPGLGDTAMYLCATSLQGRSQPQHFGDGTRLSIL.

This chain connects TRBV5-6 to TRBJ2-7; 8 bases match TRBD1. The CDR3 runs to 18 residues. J gave up 6 bases and V 4 bases, and 21 bases lay outside the gene matches. The germline gives CDR1 SGHDT, CDR2 YYEEEE. Here the CDR3 reads CASSPNTGGLLFYGEQYF. The CDR3 DNA reads TGTGCCAGCAGCCCTAATACAGGGGGGTTGCTCTTCTACGGCGAGCAGTACTTC.

The rearrangement links TRBV7-3 to TRBJ2-7; 10 bases fit TRBD2. The CDR3 sequence is 16 residues long. Germline assignment: CDR1 SGHTA and CDR2 FQGTGA. The V and J ends lost 5 bases and 6 bases, in that order; junction bases with no gene match: 13. CDR3 in amino acids: CASSQKGRVAGGEQYF. The CDR3 DNA reads as TGTGCCAGCAGCCAAAAGGGGCGGGTAGCGGGAGGCGAGCAGTACTTC.

The rearrangement links TRBV27 to TRBJ1-5; D possibly corresponds to TRBD1 (6 bases). The length of the CDR3 is 15 residues. The V and J ends lost 5 bases and 4 bases respectively, with 15 bases between them. Germline V lookup: CDR1 MNHEY, CDR2 SMNVEV (reference sequence). The CDR3 sequence is CASSANRVSNQPQHF. DNA for the CDR3: TGTGCCAGCAGTGCTAACAGGGTATCTAATCAGCCCCAGCATTTT.

The genes are TRBV29-1 and TRBJ1-1; perhaps TRBD1 as D (5 bases). There are 14 residues in the CDR3. Trimming took off 4 bases at V and 6 bases at J, with 18 bases between the two ends. Germline loops: CDR1 SQVTM, CDR2 ANQGSEA. The CDR3 spells CSVGGATPWAEAFF. The CDR3 DNA follows: TGCAGCGTTGGCGGGGCTACCCCATGGGCTGAAGCTTTCTTT.

The gene calls are TRBV7-8 and TRBJ1-5, with TRBD1 matching over 7 bases. The CDR3 contains 14 residues. CDR1 is SGHVS and CDR2 is FQNEAQ in the germline V gene. The V gene end was trimmed by 6 bases and the J gene end by 5 bases; junction bases not matched to a gene: 7. CDR3 sequence reads: CASRRGRGDQPQHF. CDR3 in DNA: TGTGCCAGCAGGAGGGGGCGCGGGGATCAGCCCCAGCATTTT.

This chain connects TRBV5-4 to TRBJ1-1; D perhaps matches TRBD1 (6 bases). Trimming took off 4 bases at V and 0 bases at J, with 13 bases between the two ends. The CDR3 runs 15 residues. In germline, CDR1 is SGHNT, CDR2 YYREEE (reference sequence). As DNA, the CDR3 is TGTGCCAGCAGCGGGAGGGGGGGATTGAACACTGAAGCTTTCTTT. Translated, it gives CASSGRGGLNTEAFF. The variable domain in full, with the rest retrieved from reference TRBV5-4 and TRBJ1-1, is ETGVTQSPTHLIKTRGQQVTLRCSSQSGHNTVSWYQQALGQGPQFIFQYYREEENGRGNFPPRFSGLQFPNYSSELNVNALELDDSALYLCASSGRGGLNTEAFFGQGTRLTVV.

The V call is TRBV7-3, the J call TRBJ1-5; 11 positions match TRBD1. This CDR3 is built from 16 residues. V lost 5 bases to trimming and J lost 9 bases; unmatched junction nucleotides: 12. Per the germline V gene, CDR1 is SGHTA and CDR2 is FQGTGA. The CDR3 DNA follows: TGTGCCAGCAGCCAACAGGGACAGGGGGATTCTCCGCCCCAGCATTTT. It translates to CASSQQGQGDSPPQHF.

This clone occurred a few times. This rearrangement joins TRBV5-1 to TRBJ1-3, with 8 positions matching TRBD1. Trimming removed 5 bases from V and 1 base from J; junction bases left unmatched: 5. The CDR3 is 15 residues long. From germline, CDR1 is SGHRS and CDR2 YFSETQ. The CDR3 here is CASRPQGASGNTIYF. CDR3 coding DNA: TGCGCCAGCAGACCTCAGGGGGCATCTGGAAACACCATATATTTT.

The chain is built from TRBV7-3 and TRBJ1-1, with D possibly being TRBD1 (6 bases). The V gene's germline CDR1 is SGHTA and CDR2 FQGTGA. The CDR3 is 14 amino acids. The V end lost 5 bases, the J end lost 2 bases, and 12 bases lay between the germline ends. DNA for the CDR3: TGTGCCAGCAGCCCACAGGGATTAAACACTGAAGCTTTCTTT. It is translated as CASSPQGLNTEAFF.

The V and J genes are TRBV5-8 and TRBJ1-3; TRBD1 might be the D (5 bases). CDR3 length equals 15 residues. V lost 1 base and J 2 bases, leaving 10 bases between the germline ends. The germline gives CDR1 SGHTS, CDR2 YDEGEE. CDR3 nucleotides: TGTGCCAGCAGCTTGAGTTCGGGGGCTGGAAACACCATATATTTT. Its translation: CASSLSSGAGNTIYF.

The chain joins TRBV9 to TRBJ2-7, with D unresolved. This CDR3 region has 14 residues. The germline CDR1 and CDR2 sequences are SGDLS and YYNGEE. V was pared by 0 bases and J by 3 bases, with 10 bases between. The CDR3 here is CASSVGTAFYEQYF. For the CDR3, the DNA is TGTGCCAGCAGCGTAGGTACAGCCTTCTACGAGCAGTACTTC.

This chain joins TRBV7-3 and TRBJ2-1; the match to TRBD1 covers 8 bases. Germline lookup yields CDR1 SGHTA and CDR2 FQGTGA. The V gene end was trimmed by 0 bases and the J gene end by 4 bases; junction bases not matched to a gene: 11. This CDR3 has 18 residues. The CDR3 region has the DNA TGTGCCAGCAGCTTAACCCCCTCGGCAGGGGGCTTATACAATGAGCAGTTCTTC. Its translation: CASSLTPSAGGLYNEQFF.

The chain employs TRBV5-6 and TRBJ1-4, with 10 bases that match TRBD1. Germline assignment: CDR1 SGHDT and CDR2 YYEEEE. The CDR3 consists of 13 residues. The V gene end was trimmed by 3 bases and the J gene end by 11 bases; junction bases not matched to a gene: 4. The CDR3 DNA reads TGTGCCAGCAGCTCGACAGGGGGCGATAAACTGTTTTTT. Translation: CASSSTGGDKLFF. The whole variable domain, filled in from reference TRBV5-6 and TRBJ1-4, reads DAGVTQSPTHLIKTRGQQVTLRCSPKSGHDTVSWYQQALGQGPQFIFQYYEEEERQRGNFPDRFSGHQFPNYSSELNVNALLLGDSALYLCASSSTGGDKLFFGSGTQLSVL.

This chain links TRBV2 with TRBJ2-3, with 7 bases lining up with TRBD1. There are 15 residues in the CDR3. V gave up 5 bases and J gave up 0 bases; unmatched junction bases: 5. Germline V lookup: CDR1 SNHLY, CDR2 FYNNEI. For the CDR3, the DNA is TGTGCCAGCAGTAGAGGGACAGCAAGCACAGATACGCAGTATTTT. It translates to CASSRGTASTDTQYF.

V and J are TRBV5-1 and TRBJ2-1, with 13 positions matching TRBD2. J was trimmed by 9 bases and V by 2 bases; bases with no gene match: 5. The V gene's germline CDR1 is SGHRS and CDR2 YFSETQ. The length of the CDR3 is 15 residues. The CDR3 DNA follows: TGCGCCAGCAGCTTTAGGACTAGCGGGAGCCCTGAGCAGTTCTTC. Translated: CASSFRTSGSPEQFF. Based on the CDR3 plus reference TRBV5-1 and TRBJ2-1, the full variable domain is KAGVTQTPRYLIKTRGQQVTLSCSPISGHRSVSWYQQTPGQGLQFLFEYFSETQRNKGNFPGRFSGRQFSNSRSEMNVSTLELGDSALYLCASSFRTSGSPEQFFGPGTRLTVL.

The chain carries TRBV30 and TRBJ2-5; possible D gene TRBD2, 5 bases. The germline V gene has CDR1 GTSNPN and CDR2 SVGIG (reference sequence). The CDR3 length is 15 residues. The V end was cut by 2 bases, the J end by 2 bases, with 15 bases between. DNA for the CDR3: TGTGCCTGGAGTCCTGCGGGCGCGGTTCAAGAGACCCAGTACTTC. It specifies CAWSPAGAVQETQYF. The full variable domain, completed using reference TRBV30 and TRBJ2-5, is SQTIHQWPATLVQPVGSPLSLECTVEGTSNPNLYWYRQAAGRGLQLLFYSVGIGQISSEVPQNLSASRPQDRQFILSSKKLLLSDSGFYLCAWSPAGAVQETQYFGPGTRLLVL.

The V gene is TRBV5-1, the J gene TRBJ1-4; D is uncertain. The CDR3 loop spans 14 amino acids. Between the trimmed V and J ends, which lost 1 base and 5 bases, there was a span of 9 bases. From germline, CDR1 is SGHRS and CDR2 YFSETQ. The CDR3 loop is CASSLRQKNEKLFF. The CDR3 DNA reads as TGCGCCAGCAGCTTGCGTCAGAAGAATGAAAAACTGTTTTTT. The variable domain in full, completed from reference TRBV5-1 and TRBJ1-4, reads KAGVTQTPRYLIKTRGQQVTLSCSPISGHRSVSWYQQTPGQGLQFLFEYFSETQRNKGNFPGRFSGRQFSNSRSEMNVSTLELGDSALYLCASSLRQKNEKLFFGSGTQLSVL.

The rearrangement links TRBV9 to TRBJ1-1; the D gene is possibly TRBD1 (6 bases). The length of the CDR3 is 13 residues. CDR1 and CDR2 (germline): SGDLS, YYNGEE. Trimming pared 4 bases from V and 10 bases from J, leaving 17 bases between. The CDR3: CASSPGGGALAFF. The CDR3 region has the DNA TGTGCCAGCAGCCCAGGAGGGGGGGCTTTAGCTTTCTTT.

The V and J genes are TRBV30 and TRBJ1-2; TRBD1 matches at 9 bases. Germline values: CDR1 GTSNPN, CDR2 SVGIG (reference sequence). V lost 2 bases to trimming and J lost 8 bases; unmatched junction nucleotides: 6. CDR3 size: 13 residues. The CDR3 DNA reads as TGTGCCTGGAGTACAACAGGGGGCGCGGGCTACACCTTC. It yields the protein CAWSTTGGAGYTF.

This rearrangement joins TRBV27 to TRBJ1-4, with 7 bases lining up with TRBD1. This CDR3 comprises 15 residues. Per germline, CDR1 MNHEY and CDR2 SMNVEV (reference sequence). V was pared by 8 bases and J by 0 bases, with 6 bases of the junction left unmatched. CDR3 sequence reads: CASSPGGATNEKLFF. The DNA of the CDR3 is TGTGCCAGCTCCCCAGGGGGTGCAACTAATGAAAAACTGTTTTTT.

CDR3 protein: CASYSPTKQGPHF. The CDR3, as DNA: TGTGCCAGCTACTCCCCGACCAAACAGGGTCCGCATTTT. The gene calls are TRBV6-6 and TRBJ1-5; weak D call: TRBD1 (6 bases). CDR1 MNHNY and CDR2 SVGAGI come from the germline V gene (reference sequence). The CDR3 extends over 13 amino acids. The V gene lost 8 bases and the J gene lost 15 bases, with 23 bases spanning the gap.

The chain employs TRBV6-5 and TRBJ1-1; 7 positions agree with TRBD1. CDR3 length equals 14 residues. J lost 1 base, V lost 2 bases, and 1 base had no gene match. Germline V gives CDR1 MNHEY, CDR2 SVGAGI. This chain's CDR3 is CASSYGTANTEAFF. The CDR3 DNA sequence: TGTGCCAGCAGTTACGGGACAGCGAACACTGAAGCTTTCTTT.

This chain connects TRBV4-1 to TRBJ1-4; D uncertain. V lost 0 bases to trimming and J lost 11 bases, with 10 bases between them. The germline gives CDR1 MGHRA, CDR2 YSYEKL. This CDR3 has 13 residues. DNA for the CDR3: TGCGCCAGCAGCCAAGATGTTGGAGTGAAACTGTTTTTT. This codes for CASSQDVGVKLFF.